What follows is one T cell receptor beta chain and its context. This clone was seen a few times. Which antigen it targets is not known. No much larger clonotype is one base removed from it; base qualities were not supplied. TCRbeta CDR3 regions were amplified from genomic DNA using the immunoSEQ Assay, a bias-controlled multiplex PCR. Per the source publication's procedure: The number of nucleated cells in each sample was estimated by amplification of reference gene primers within the assay. Sequence reads were collapsed and filtered to measure the absolute abundance of every unique TCRbeta CDR3 rearrangement. Productive Simpson clonality was computed per sample as the square root of Simpson's diversity index over productive rearrangements. TCRdb stores this immuneACCESS table with in-frame sequences only. Part of the clones is absent; in the studies checked, under half of the shortfall reflects unresolved V genes, and no reason is known for the rest. V, J and clone size were drawn from that table, and D and trimming were deduced from the DNA. In this sample the table shows around 30,000 clones, 70% to 90% of which occur a single time. 0.5% to 0.7% of the sample rests with the top ten.

This sample was taken from a study of blood T cell repertoires in COVID-19 (dated by TCRdb to the early 2020s). For the wider study: Samples from collaborators originated in the United States, Italy and Spain and spanned both the acute and convalescent phases of COVID-19. The sample metadata nearly always contained a de-identified subject ID, COVID-19 status, age in years and sex. Where available, HLA class I and class II types were obtained from metadata supplied by the sample provider rather than from assay-based typing. Deeply sampled blood TCRbeta repertoires from subjects exposed to, actively infected with, or recovered from COVID-19 were included in the dataset. The prospective study material was composed of cDNA or gDNA derived from T cells, B-cell-depleted T cells, or PBMCs. Samples came from the ongoing ImmuneRACE study (first 160 participants) plus 1,254 subjects from 6 global collaborators. The repertoires were released in a freely available public database intended as a resource for research on the immune response to SARS-CoV-2. Here is what the overall study found, with its caveats: The quantity of clinical and demographic metadata differed by source and by participant and was supplied without curation.

Each collaborating institution followed its own protocols to collect whole blood in K2EDTA tubes. For TCRbeta analysis, collaborator samples were shipped as frozen whole blood, as isolated PBMCs, or as DNA extracted from either sample type. The cysteine opens and the phenylalanine closes a CDR3 of 14 amino acids. Kept here is only the CDR3 DNA, which spans 42 bases and is read in frame from base 1. The TCR comes from a woman aged 40 to 55 with active or convalescent COVID-19. Sequencing used peripheral blood. The chain links TRBV21-1 with TRBJ1-5; the D call TRBD1 from the table was never checked on the DNA. TRBV21-1 has pseudogene status. In nucleotide form, the sequence is TGTGCCAGCAGCCGCTTACATAGCAATCAGCCCCAGCATTTT. It codes for CASSRLHSNQPQHF.